Listed below are T cell receptor beta chains from one sample, sequenced in a study of blood T cell repertoires in COVID-19. Repertoires were generated with immunoSEQ multiplex PCR, while TCRdb's copy carries only in-frame clones and drops some. The sample contains under 70,000 clones, about 70% of which appear only once. Sequencing used peripheral blood. All receptors come from an older woman with acute or convalescent COVID-19. Both conserved end residues are part of each CDR3. A D gene is named only where the DNA matches it firmly. Clone sizes are given selectively: once, few, many, or a class where the clone is expanded.

TRBV29-1	.	.	TRBJ1-2	CSVEDGRQFGYTF	TGCAGCGTTGAAGATGGTCGACAGTTTGGCTACACCTTC
TRBV30	.	.	TRBJ2-6	CAWSDPSVILSGANVLTF	TGTGCCTGGAGTGACCCCTCGGTCATTCTCTCTGGGGCCAACGTCCTGACTTTC
TRBV5-5	.	.	TRBJ2-1	CASIQGGGYNEQFF	TGTGCCAGCATCCAGGGGGGCGGCTACAATGAGCAGTTCTTC
TRBV19	.	TRBD1	TRBJ1-5	CASSKSGQVSNQPQHF	TGTGCCAGTAGTAAAAGCGGACAGGTATCCAATCAGCCCCAGCATTTT
TRBV3-1/TRBV3-2	once	.	TRBJ1-1	CASSRGHINTEAFF	TGTGCCAGCAGCAGGGGACACATTAACACTGAAGCTTTCTTT
TRBV18	.	.	TRBJ1-5	CASSPTAPITNQPQHF	TGTGCCAGCTCACCAACCGCGCCCATAACCAATCAGCCCCAGCATTTT
TRBV5-1	few	TRBD1	TRBJ2-2	CASSSPRDRELNTGELFF	TGCGCCAGCAGCTCGCCGCGGGACAGGGAGTTGAACACCGGGGAGCTGTTTTTT
TRBV24-1	.	.	TRBJ1-5	CATSDPYGTPPSNQPQHF	TGTGCCACCAGTGATCCGTACGGGACACCCCCTAGCAATCAGCCCCAGCATTTT
TRBV7-9	.	.	TRBJ1-4	CASSLSGMVNEKLFF	TGTGCCAGCAGTTTATCAGGGATGGTTAATGAAAAACTGTTTTTT
TRBV6-2/TRBV6-3	.	.	TRBJ2-2	CASSEAGKNTGELFF	TGTGCCAGCAGCGAAGCAGGGAAGAACACCGGGGAGCTGTTTTTT
TRBV6-1	.	.	TRBJ1-5	CASSDSGAGIQPQHF	TGTGCCAGCAGTGATTCAGGGGCAGGGATCCAGCCCCAGCATTTT
TRBV19	.	.	TRBJ1-1	CASSIKAGTEAFF	TGTGCCAGTAGTATAAAGGCAGGGACTGAAGCTTTCTTT
TRBV7-9	.	.	TRBJ1-6	CASSLGHNSPLHF	TGTGCCAGCAGCCTCGGACACAATTCACCCCTCCACTTT
TRBV11-2	.	.	TRBJ1-1	CASSLGYGSAKNTEAFF	TGTGCCAGCAGCTTAGGTTACGGCAGCGCCAAGAACACTGAAGCTTTCTTT
TRBV3-1/TRBV3-2	once	TRBD2	TRBJ2-5	CASSPRGGLIGETQYF	TGTGCCAGCAGCCCTCGGGGGGGCCTGATCGGGGAGACCCAGTACTTC
TRBV20-1	.	.	TRBJ1-2	CSASEAGTDYGYTF	TGCAGTGCTAGTGAGGCAGGGACTGACTATGGCTACACCTTC
TRBV19	.	.	TRBJ2-7	CASSPRGESFYEQYF	TGTGCCAGTAGTCCCAGGGGGGAGTCCTTTTACGAGCAGTACTTC
TRBV7-9	many	.	TRBJ1-4	CASRPNSARNEKLFF	TGTGCCAGCAGGCCGAACAGTGCGCGCAATGAAAAACTGTTTTTT
TRBV27	.	.	TRBJ2-4	CASSLAGRRIQYF	TGTGCCAGCAGTCTCGCGGGGCGCCGCATTCAGTACTTC
TRBV6-2/TRBV6-3	once	.	TRBJ2-1	CASSYGRSRNEQFF	TGTGCCAGCAGTTACGGTAGGAGTCGAAATGAGCAGTTCTTC
TRBV16	.	.	TRBJ2-2	CASSRRGNTGELFF	TGTGCCAGCAGCCGTAGGGGGAACACCGGGGAGCTGTTTTTT
TRBV7-9	few	TRBD1	TRBJ1-1	CASSLALVQGAHITEAFF	TGTGCCAGCAGCTTAGCGTTAGTGCAGGGGGCGCATATCACTGAAGCTTTCTTT
TRBV6-2/TRBV6-3	.	.	TRBJ1-3	CASSYFGGLGGNTIYF	TGTGCCAGCAGTTACTTCGGGGGGCTCGGAGGAAACACCATATATTTT
TRBV2	.	TRBD1	TRBJ1-5	CASSGQGAVNQPQHF	TGTGCCAGCAGTGGACAGGGGGCTGTTAATCAGCCCCAGCATTTT
TRBV6-6	.	TRBD1	TRBJ1-1	CASSRTGETEAFF	TGTGCCAGCAGTCGGACAGGGGAAACTGAAGCTTTCTTT
TRBV6-5	.	TRBD2	TRBJ2-1	CASSYSGGGAYNEQFF	TGTGCCAGCAGTTACTCCGGTGGGGGGGCCTACAATGAGCAGTTCTTC
TRBV24-1	.	.	TRBJ1-2	CATSDLSRSYGYTF	TGTGCCACCAGTGATTTGAGCCGGAGCTATGGCTACACCTTC
TRBV6-6	.	TRBD1	TRBJ1-1	CASLRDRVGQNTEAFF	TGTGCCAGCCTCCGGGACAGGGTAGGCCAGAACACTGAAGCTTTCTTT
TRBV6-5	many	.	TRBJ1-2	CASSTRQVNGYTF	TGTGCCAGCAGTACACGACAGGTCAATGGCTACACCTTC
TRBV5-6	.	.	TRBJ1-2	CASSLGTYDGYTF	TGTGCCAGCAGCTTGGGAACATATGATGGCTACACCTTC
TRBV5-6	once	.	TRBJ1-6	CASSFSGGSHYNSPLHF	TGTGCCAGCAGCTTTTCGGGGGGCTCCCATTATAATTCACCCCTCCACTTT
TRBV4-1	.	.	TRBJ1-2	CASSPTLRALGLYGYTF	TGCGCCAGCAGCCCTACTCTCAGGGCGCTAGGCCTCTATGGCTACACCTTC
TRBV3-1/TRBV3-2	.	.	TRBJ1-5	CASSQVGGLKGPQHF	TGTGCCAGCAGCCAAGTCGGGGGGCTTAAAGGGCCCCAGCATTTT
TRBV5-1	.	.	TRBJ1-2	CASNLGFGLGCTF	TGCGCCAGCAACTTGGGGTTTGGGCTCGGTTGCACCTTC
TRBV18	few	.	TRBJ1-1	CASSPLRGTEAFF	TGTGCCAGCTCACCACTAAGGGGCACTGAAGCTTTCTTT
TRBV24-1	.	TRBD1	TRBJ1-2	CATREDRGPVLAGSSYSGRGYTF	TGTGCCACCAGGGAGGACAGGGGGCCCGTCTTGGCGGGGAGTAGTTATTCGGGGAGAGGCTACACCTTC
TRBV2	once	TRBD1	TRBJ2-1	CASSEGGGGYNEQFF	TGTGCCAGCAGTGAAGGAGGGGGCGGCTACAATGAGCAGTTCTTC
TRBV29-1	few	.	TRBJ1-1	CSVVHTNTEAFF	TGCAGCGTTGTGCACACGAACACTGAAGCTTTCTTT
TRBV30	few	.	TRBJ1-1	CAWNQRQNTEAFF	TGTGCCTGGAACCAACGACAGAACACTGAAGCTTTCTTT
TRBV12-5	.	.	TRBJ1-6	CASGLGPGGYNSPLHF	TGTGCTAGTGGTTTGGGTCCTGGGGGGTATAATTCACCCCTCCACTTT
TRBV5-1	.	.	TRBJ1-3	CASSSELSGNTIYF	TGCGCCAGCAGTTCTGAGCTCTCTGGAAACACCATATATTTT